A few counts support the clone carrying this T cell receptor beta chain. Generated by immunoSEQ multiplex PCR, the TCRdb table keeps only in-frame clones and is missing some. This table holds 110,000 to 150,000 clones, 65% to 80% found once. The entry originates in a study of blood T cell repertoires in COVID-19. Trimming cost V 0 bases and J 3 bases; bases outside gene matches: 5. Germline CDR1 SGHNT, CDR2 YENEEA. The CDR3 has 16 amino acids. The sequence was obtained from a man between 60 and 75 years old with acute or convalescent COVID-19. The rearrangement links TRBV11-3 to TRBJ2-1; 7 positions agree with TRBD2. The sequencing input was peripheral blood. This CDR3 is CASSLEGTTHYNEQFF. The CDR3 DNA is TGTGCCAGCAGCTTAGAGGGGACTACCCACTACAATGAGCAGTTCTTC.